This is a list of T cell receptor beta chains from one sample in a study of blood T cells in healthy people across ages. Each CDR3 protein gets one entry after TCRdb re-called the 5' RACE reads with MiXCR. The sample consists of some 640,000 distinct CDR3 sequences, approximately 30% of them appearing once. The sequencing sample was made of blood. These receptors all stem from a woman older than 75 in good health. CDR3s include the opening cysteine and the closing phenylalanine or tryptophan. Each record gives: J gene, V gene, clone size, D gene, CDR3 protein, CDR3 DNA. D genes are given only for firm matches. Clone size appears in some rows only: once, few, many, or a class for an expanded clone.

j_gene: TRBJ2-7; v_gene: TRBV29-1; abundance: NA; d_gene: TRBD1; CDR3aa: CSVYYRDRGLIEQYF; CDR3nt: TGCAGCGTTTACTACCGGGACAGGGGTCTCATCGAGCAGTACTTC
j_gene: TRBJ2-7; v_gene: TRBV6-5; abundance: NA; d_gene: NA; CDR3aa: CASRMGPFSYERYF; CDR3nt: TGTGCCAGCAGAATGGGACCGTTCTCCTACGAGCGGTACTTC
j_gene: TRBJ1-2; v_gene: TRBV30; abundance: NA; d_gene: TRBD1; CDR3aa: CAWSQQGAGYTF; CDR3nt: TGTGCCTGGAGTCAGCAGGGGGCCGGCTACACCTTC
j_gene: TRBJ2-7; v_gene: TRBV29-1; abundance: many; d_gene: TRBD1; CDR3aa: CSAQGAYEQYF; CDR3nt: TGCAGCGCTCAGGGGGCTTACGAGCAGTACTTC
j_gene: TRBJ1-6; v_gene: TRBV20-1; abundance: many; d_gene: NA; CDR3aa: CSAVDPRNSPLHF; CDR3nt: TGCAGTGCCGTTGACCCAAGGAATTCACCCCTCCACTTT
j_gene: TRBJ2-1; v_gene: TRBV4-2; abundance: many; d_gene: NA; CDR3aa: CASSQGLGEQFF; CDR3nt: TGTGCCAGCAGCCAAGGGTTAGGTGAGCAGTTCTTC
j_gene: TRBJ2-7; v_gene: TRBV7-2; abundance: NA; d_gene: NA; CDR3aa: CASSVTAGPYEQYF; CDR3nt: TGTGCCAGCAGTGTGACGGCAGGTCCCTACGAGCAGTACTTC
j_gene: TRBJ2-5; v_gene: TRBV7-2; abundance: few; d_gene: TRBD2; CDR3aa: CASSFGLAGGRETQYF; CDR3nt: TGTGCCAGCAGCTTCGGACTAGCGGGGGGGCGGGAGACCCAGTACTTC
j_gene: TRBJ2-2; v_gene: TRBV20-1; abundance: NA; d_gene: TRBD1; CDR3aa: CSAGMTGYTGELFF; CDR3nt: TGCAGTGCTGGAATGACAGGGTACACCGGGGAGCTGTTTTTT
j_gene: TRBJ2-5; v_gene: TRBV27; abundance: many; d_gene: TRBD1; CDR3aa: CASSLWGQAMETQYF; CDR3nt: TGTGCCAGCAGTTTATGGGGACAGGCCATGGAGACCCAGTACTTC
j_gene: TRBJ2-1; v_gene: TRBV6-6; abundance: many; d_gene: NA; CDR3aa: CASSRVGLTADNEQFF; CDR3nt: TGTGCCAGCAGCCGAGTCGGGTTGACGGCTGACAATGAGCAGTTCTTC
j_gene: TRBJ2-5; v_gene: TRBV20-1; abundance: many; d_gene: TRBD2; CDR3aa: CSAPSGGWQETQYF; CDR3nt: TGCAGTGCTCCTAGCGGGGGGTGGCAAGAGACCCAGTACTTC
j_gene: TRBJ2-7; v_gene: TRBV7-2; abundance: many; d_gene: NA; CDR3aa: CASSFSGTAHEQYF; CDR3nt: TGTGCCAGCAGCTTCTCCGGGACGGCCCACGAGCAGTACTTC
j_gene: TRBJ2-1; v_gene: TRBV5-1; abundance: many; d_gene: TRBD1; CDR3aa: CASSLARQGAVNEQFF; CDR3nt: TGCGCCAGCAGCTTGGCCAGACAGGGGGCGGTAAATGAGCAGTTCTTC
j_gene: TRBJ2-2; v_gene: TRBV25-1; abundance: few; d_gene: TRBD2; CDR3aa: CASGRGGELFF; CDR3nt: TGTGCCAGCGGGAGGGGCGGGGAGCTGTTTTTT
j_gene: TRBJ2-7; v_gene: TRBV27; abundance: many; d_gene: NA; CDR3aa: CASRPLGLYEQYF; CDR3nt: TGTGCCAGCAGGCCTTTGGGACTCTACGAGCAGTACTTC
j_gene: TRBJ2-4; v_gene: TRBV20-1; abundance: many; d_gene: NA; CDR3aa: CSARRDILAKNIQYF; CDR3nt: TGCAGTGCTAGGAGGGACATACTAGCCAAAAACATTCAGTACTTC
j_gene: TRBJ2-1; v_gene: TRBV7-2; abundance: NA; d_gene: NA; CDR3aa: CASSSSGTSYNEQFF; CDR3nt: TGTGCCAGCAGCTCGTCAGGGACCTCCTACAATGAGCAGTTCTTC
j_gene: TRBJ1-1; v_gene: TRBV7-9; abundance: NA; d_gene: NA; CDR3aa: CAPSLDLTGNTEAFF; CDR3nt: TGTGCCCCCAGCTTAGATCTAACCGGTAACACTGAAGCTTTCTTT
j_gene: TRBJ2-4; v_gene: TRBV30; abundance: many; d_gene: NA; CDR3aa: CAWSLAKNIQYF; CDR3nt: TGTGCCTGGAGTCTAGCCAAAAACATTCAGTACTTC
j_gene: TRBJ2-1; v_gene: TRBV7-2; abundance: many; d_gene: TRBD2; CDR3aa: CASNQLAGGSNEQFF; CDR3nt: TGTGCCAGCAACCAACTAGCGGGGGGAAGCAATGAGCAGTTCTTC
j_gene: TRBJ2-5; v_gene: TRBV4-1; abundance: many; d_gene: TRBD2; CDR3aa: CASSKGGGLGETQYF; CDR3nt: TGCGCCAGCAGTAAGGGCGGGGGGCTGGGAGAGACCCAGTACTTC
j_gene: TRBJ2-3; v_gene: TRBV5-1; abundance: NA; d_gene: NA; CDR3aa: CASSLARTRGSADTQYF; CDR3nt: TGCGCCAGCAGCTTGGCCCGGACTCGAGGTTCCGCAGATACGCAGTATTTT
j_gene: TRBJ2-7; v_gene: TRBV5-1; abundance: NA; d_gene: NA; CDR3aa: CASSTGVEPYEQYF; CDR3nt: TGCGCCAGCAGCACCGGAGTGGAACCCTACGAGCAGTACTTC
j_gene: TRBJ1-5; v_gene: TRBV19; abundance: NA; d_gene: NA; CDR3aa: CASNLGDYSNQPQHF; CDR3nt: TGTGCCAGTAACCTGGGCGATTATAGCAATCAGCCCCAGCATTTT
j_gene: TRBJ1-3; v_gene: TRBV27; abundance: NA; d_gene: NA; CDR3aa: CASSLSAGAGNTIYF; CDR3nt: TGTGCCAGCAGTTTATCCGCAGGGGCTGGAAACACCATATATTTT
j_gene: TRBJ2-1; v_gene: TRBV12-3/TRBV12-4; abundance: NA; d_gene: TRBD2; CDR3aa: CAISFVAGGQGEQFF; CDR3nt: TGTGCCATCAGTTTCGTAGCGGGGGGTCAAGGGGAGCAGTTCTTC
j_gene: TRBJ2-6; v_gene: TRBV6-5; abundance: many; d_gene: TRBD2; CDR3aa: CASSSLRLAGVQNSGANVLTF; CDR3nt: TGTGCCAGCAGTTCCCTCCGACTAGCGGGGGTTCAGAACTCTGGGGCCAACGTCCTGACTTTC
j_gene: TRBJ2-7; v_gene: TRBV20-1; abundance: NA; d_gene: NA; CDR3aa: CSARSGLDYEQYF; CDR3nt: TGCAGTGCAAGGAGTGGACTCGACTACGAGCAGTACTTC
j_gene: TRBJ2-4; v_gene: TRBV20-1; abundance: NA; d_gene: NA; CDR3aa: CSAHTQGAKNIQYF; CDR3nt: TGCAGTGCTCATACACAGGGAGCCAAAAACATTCAGTACTTC
j_gene: TRBJ1-2; v_gene: TRBV5-6; abundance: NA; d_gene: NA; CDR3aa: CASSLLRHCGGYTF; CDR3nt: TGTGCCAGCAGCCTGTTGAGGCATTGCGGTGGCTACACCTTC
j_gene: TRBJ2-7; v_gene: TRBV7-2; abundance: NA; d_gene: NA; CDR3aa: CASSAVRDRAYEQYF; CDR3nt: TGTGCCAGCAGCGCGGTCCGGGACCGGGCCTACGAGCAGTACTTC
j_gene: TRBJ2-1; v_gene: TRBV7-9; abundance: many; d_gene: TRBD1; CDR3aa: CASSLAGQGDNEQFF; CDR3nt: TGTGCCAGCAGCTTAGCGGGACAGGGAGACAATGAGCAGTTCTTC
j_gene: TRBJ2-7; v_gene: TRBV9; abundance: many; d_gene: NA; CDR3aa: CASSGTAYGEQYF; CDR3nt: TGTGCCAGCAGCGGGACAGCCTATGGGGAGCAGTACTTC
j_gene: TRBJ2-4; v_gene: TRBV5-6; abundance: NA; d_gene: NA; CDR3aa: CASSLSPRSIQYF; CDR3nt: TGTGCCAGCAGCTTGAGCCCGAGGAGTATTCAGTACTTC
j_gene: TRBJ2-7; v_gene: TRBV6-1; abundance: many; d_gene: TRBD2; CDR3aa: CASSGLAGYEQYF; CDR3nt: TGTGCCAGCAGCGGACTAGCGGGGTACGAGCAGTACTTC
j_gene: TRBJ2-1; v_gene: TRBV5-1; abundance: once; d_gene: TRBD1; CDR3aa: CASRTGTEDNEQFF; CDR3nt: TGCGCCAGCAGAACCGGGACAGAGGACAATGAGCAGTTCTTC
j_gene: TRBJ1-2; v_gene: TRBV28; abundance: NA; d_gene: NA; CDR3aa: CASSLGSLRGYGYTF; CDR3nt: TGTGCCAGCAGTTTAGGTTCGCTGCGGGGCTATGGCTACACCTTC
j_gene: TRBJ1-1; v_gene: TRBV5-1; abundance: many; d_gene: NA; CDR3aa: CASSLSGAWTEAFF; CDR3nt: TGCGCCAGCAGCTTGTCAGGGGCCTGGACTGAAGCTTTCTTT
j_gene: TRBJ1-2; v_gene: TRBV29-1; abundance: NA; d_gene: NA; CDR3aa: CNVGGVANYGYTF; CDR3nt: TGCAACGTGGGGGGGGTCGCTAACTATGGCTACACCTTC
j_gene: TRBJ1-2; v_gene: TRBV7-2; abundance: few; d_gene: NA; CDR3aa: CASSLGQRTNYGYTF; CDR3nt: TGTGCCAGCAGCTTAGGACAGCGTACTAACTATGGCTACACCTTC
j_gene: TRBJ1-2; v_gene: TRBV4-2; abundance: many; d_gene: NA; CDR3aa: CASSQDYRVTHYTF; CDR3nt: TGTGCCAGCAGCCAAGATTATCGGGTTACCCATTACACCTTC
j_gene: TRBJ1-3; v_gene: TRBV15; abundance: NA; d_gene: TRBD1; CDR3aa: CATSRDTGAGTIYF; CDR3nt: TGTGCCACCAGCAGAGATACAGGGGCAGGCACCATATATTTT
j_gene: TRBJ2-7; v_gene: TRBV9; abundance: NA; d_gene: NA; CDR3aa: CASRVDLASSYEQYF; CDR3nt: TGTGCCAGCCGCGTAGATCTGGCTAGTTCCTACGAGCAGTACTTC
j_gene: TRBJ1-5; v_gene: TRBV15; abundance: many; d_gene: NA; CDR3aa: CATSRDRMALSNQPQHF; CDR3nt: TGTGCCACCAGCAGAGACAGGATGGCCCTAAGCAATCAGCCCCAGCATTTT
j_gene: TRBJ2-7; v_gene: TRBV7-9; abundance: many; d_gene: NA; CDR3aa: CASSLGGRGGGSYEQYF; CDR3nt: TGTGCCAGCAGCTTAGGGGGGCGTGGGGGAGGCTCCTACGAGCAGTACTTC
j_gene: TRBJ2-7; v_gene: TRBV6-2/TRBV6-3; abundance: many; d_gene: NA; CDR3aa: CASSYYGSTYEQYF; CDR3nt: TGTGCCAGCAGTTATTATGGCAGCACCTACGAGCAGTACTTC
j_gene: TRBJ1-5; v_gene: TRBV29-1; abundance: many; d_gene: TRBD1; CDR3aa: CSVQQGSNQPQHF; CDR3nt: TGCAGCGTCCAACAGGGGAGCAATCAGCCCCAGCATTTT
j_gene: TRBJ1-2; v_gene: TRBV20-1; abundance: NA; d_gene: NA; CDR3aa: CSASDSATNYGYTF; CDR3nt: TGCAGTGCCAGCGACAGTGCAACTAACTATGGCTACACCTTC
j_gene: TRBJ2-7; v_gene: TRBV11-1; abundance: few; d_gene: NA; CDR3aa: CASSLSEKGYNEQYF; CDR3nt: TGTGCCAGCAGCTTATCTGAGAAAGGGTACAATGAGCAGTACTTC
j_gene: TRBJ2-5; v_gene: TRBV29-1; abundance: NA; d_gene: TRBD1; CDR3aa: CSVPDRGQETQYF; CDR3nt: TGCAGCGTTCCGGACAGGGGGCAAGAGACCCAGTACTTC
j_gene: TRBJ2-5; v_gene: TRBV20-1; abundance: many; d_gene: TRBD1; CDR3aa: CSASGDRGLQETQYF; CDR3nt: TGCAGTGCTAGTGGTGACAGGGGACTCCAAGAGACCCAGTACTTC
j_gene: TRBJ1-1; v_gene: TRBV4-1; abundance: NA; d_gene: NA; CDR3aa: CASSQGLQNTEAFF; CDR3nt: TGCGCCAGCAGCCAGGGCCTCCAAAACACTGAAGCTTTCTTT
j_gene: TRBJ2-1; v_gene: TRBV20-1; abundance: NA; d_gene: NA; CDR3aa: CSAEDVALTYNEQFF; CDR3nt: TGCAGTGCCGAGGATGTAGCGCTCACCTACAATGAGCAGTTCTTC
j_gene: TRBJ2-1; v_gene: TRBV28; abundance: NA; d_gene: NA; CDR3aa: CASSLLAYSSSYNEQFF; CDR3nt: TGTGCCAGCAGTCTACTAGCTTACTCGAGCTCCTACAATGAGCAGTTCTTC